The 29 T cell receptor beta chains given below trace back to one sample, sequenced in a study of T cell responses to AZD1222 COVID-19 vaccine. This table comes from immunoSEQ multiplex PCR, and its TCRdb copy is limited to in-frame clones, with some not included. The table has more than 250,000 clones, more than 80% seen once. The material sequenced was peripheral blood, taken on day 0 of AZD1222 vaccination. These receptors all stem from an adult in good health.

In nucleotides, the CDR3 is TGTGCCAGCAGCCCCGGACACAATGAAGCTTTCTTT. Translation gives CASSPGHNEAFF. The gene calls are TRBV6-5 and TRBJ1-1; TRBD1 is a possible D gene (5 bases). Germline V lookup: CDR1 MNHEY, CDR2 SVGAGI. This CDR3 is 12 amino acids long. V lost 6 bases and J 7 bases, leaving 12 bases between the germline ends.

This chain connects TRBV7-9 to TRBJ2-7; TRBD1 aligns across 8 bases. The CDR3 runs 12 residues. V shed 8 bases, J shed 0 bases, and the junction held 0 bases outside the gene matches. Germline-derived CDR1 and CDR2 are SEHNR and FQNEAQ (reference sequence). The CDR3, as DNA: TGTGCCAGCGGGACAGGCTCCTACGAGCAGTACTTC. It translates to CASGTGSYEQYF.

This rearrangement joins TRBV28 to TRBJ2-7, with unresolved D. Germline CDR1 is MDHEN and CDR2 is SYDVKM. V was cut by 3 bases and J by 1 base, with 13 bases left in between. The CDR3 contains 15 residues. The CDR3 loop reads CASSFEGLRSYEQYF. The CDR3 DNA is TGTGCCAGCAGTTTTGAAGGGCTACGTTCCTACGAGCAGTACTTC.

The CDR3 coding sequence is TGTGCCAGCAACTTACCGGGACTAGCGGGATACGAGCAGTACTTC. It translates to CASNLPGLAGYEQYF. The chain recombines TRBV28 with TRBJ2-7; the match to TRBD2 covers 13 bases. The CDR3 consists of 15 residues. CDR1 MDHEN and CDR2 SYDVKM come from the germline V gene. The V segment lost 7 bases and the J segment 4 bases; nucleotides outside the gene matches: 7.

The rearrangement uses TRBV5-1 and TRBJ2-7, with D perhaps matching TRBD1 or TRBD2 (7 bases each). V lost 0 bases, J lost 6 bases, and 13 bases lay in between. This CDR3 comprises 14 residues. Germline V gives CDR1 SGHRS, CDR2 YFSETQ. Here the CDR3 DNA reads TGCGCCAGCAGCTTGGTCAGGGGGGGACTCGAGCAGTACTTC. It encodes CASSLVRGGLEQYF.

The gene calls are TRBV15 and TRBJ2-1; D possibly uses TRBD1 or TRBD2 (6 bases each). With 5 bases removed from V and 0 bases from J, the gap between germline ends came to 14 bases. Looked up from germline, CDR1 is LNHNV and CDR2 is YYDKDF (reference sequence). The CDR3 is 16 amino acids. CDR3 sequence (DNA): TGTGCCACCAGCGCGGAGGGGGGTTTCTCCTACAATGAGCAGTTCTTC. The encoded protein is CATSAEGGFSYNEQFF.

DNA for the CDR3: TGTGCCAGCAGTGGACAGGGGGCCACCCCGTATGGCTACACCTTC. This sequence encodes CASSGQGATPYGYTF. V and J are TRBV2 and TRBJ1-2; 10 nucleotides agree with TRBD1. Germline lookup yields CDR1 SNHLY and CDR2 FYNNEI. After removal of 4 bases from V and 5 bases from J, the junction contained 7 bases not matched to a gene. The CDR3 has 15 residues.

DNA for the CDR3: TGTGCCAGCAGTTTAGCGCCTCCCCCCCGACAGTACTTC. Translated, it gives CASSLAPPPRQYF. The chain carries TRBV12-3 or TRBV12-4 and TRBJ2-5; D not certain. V was trimmed by 0 bases and J by 11 bases, leaving 13 bases between them. The CDR3 extends over 13 amino acids.

This clone was counted a single time. The CDR3 DNA follows: TGTGCCAGCAGTTCATGGAGGGGAGGGGTCTATGAGCAGTTCTTC. It specifies CASSSWRGGVYEQFF. V usage is TRBV28 and J usage is TRBJ2-1; 7 nucleotides align to TRBD2. After removal of 4 bases from V and 8 bases from J, the junction contained 11 bases not matched to a gene. Germline V gene lookup returns CDR1 MDHEN and CDR2 SYDVKM. CDR3 length: 15 amino acids.

The CDR3 loop is CASSPGEDYGYTF. The CDR3, as DNA: TGCGCCAGCAGCCCCGGGGAAGACTATGGCTACACCTTC. The chain has TRBV4-1 and TRBJ1-2; no firm D call. The CDR3 totals 13 residues. V dropped 4 bases and J dropped 3 bases, with 9 bases sitting between them. CDR1 is MGHRA, CDR2 YSYEKL, per germline.

The J gene is TRBJ2-7, the V gene TRBV7-9, with a possible D match to TRBD1 (6 bases). V was pared by 2 bases and J by 4 bases, with 12 bases between. Germline assignment: CDR1 SEHNR and CDR2 FQNEAQ (reference sequence). CDR3 length: 14 amino acids. CDR3 DNA: TGTGCCAGCAGCTTATTTACGAGGGGGTACGAGCAGTACTTC. Its protein product is CASSLFTRGYEQYF.

This chain connects TRBV5-1 to TRBJ1-6; maybe TRBD1 (5 bases). The CDR3 length is 15 residues. V dropped 0 bases and J dropped 8 bases, with 12 bases sitting between them. Germline CDR1 is SGHRS and CDR2 is YFSETQ. This CDR3 is CASSLGPGRDSPLHF. The CDR3 DNA is TGCGCCAGCAGCTTGGGCCCAGGGCGGGATTCACCCCTCCACTTT.

This chain uses TRBV19 with TRBJ1-5; D call uncertain. V dropped 4 bases and J dropped 9 bases, with 7 bases sitting between them. The CDR3 is made up of 11 amino acids. CDR1 is LNHDA, CDR2 SQIVND, per germline (reference sequence). The CDR3 DNA reads as TGTGCCAGTAGTACCTCTGGGCCCCAGCATTTT. It translates to CASSTSGPQHF.

About this clone: Different DNA sequences within this sample yield the same CDR3. The gene calls are TRBV19 and TRBJ1-5; tentative D call: TRBD1 (6 bases). The germline V gene encodes CDR1 LNHDA and CDR2 SQIVND (reference sequence). V lost 3 bases, J lost 5 bases, and 14 bases lay in between. This CDR3 comprises 15 residues. The CDR3: CASSIDGGRDQPQHF. The DNA for the CDR3 is TGTGCCAGTAGTATTGATGGGGGGCGCGATCAGCCCCAGCATTTT.

This clone was observed at least ten times. This chain joins TRBV2 and TRBJ1-6, with 8 bases identical to TRBD1. The trim removed 6 bases at V and 0 bases at J, leaving 7 bases unmatched. The CDR3 loop spans 17 amino acids. In germline, CDR1 is SNHLY, CDR2 FYNNEI. In DNA, the CDR3 is TGTGCCAGCAGCGATATTACAGGGGGCTCCTATAATTCACCCCTCCACTTT. It encodes CASSDITGGSYNSPLHF.

CDR3 coding DNA: TGTGCCAGCAGTTATGGGGGGGCAGCTAACACTGAAGCTTTCTTT. Translating gives CASSYGGAANTEAFF. This chain links TRBV6-2 or TRBV6-3 with TRBJ1-1; TRBD1 is a possible D gene (6 bases). Germline V CDR1 and CDR2: MNHEY, SVGEGT. Trimming removed 3 bases at V and 2 bases at J, with 13 bases between. This CDR3 contains 15 residues.

With respect to this clone: Other DNA sequences within the sample encode an identical CDR3. The chain has TRBV28 and TRBJ2-1; tentatively, D is TRBD1 or TRBD2 (5 bases each). V lost 5 bases to trimming and J lost 0 bases, with 11 bases between them. The CDR3 extends over 15 amino acids. Per germline, CDR1 MDHEN and CDR2 SYDVKM. The CDR3 loop reads CASSRRGGSYNEQFF. For the CDR3, the DNA is TGTGCCAGCAGTCGCCGGGGCGGCTCCTACAATGAGCAGTTCTTC. The whole variable domain, remainder taken from reference TRBV28 and TRBJ2-1, is DVKVTQSSRYLVKRTGEKVFLECVQDMDHENMFWYRQDPGLGLRLIYFSYDVKMKEKGDIPEGYSVSREKKERFSLILESASTNQTSMYLCASSRRGGSYNEQFFGPGTRLTVL.

The V call is TRBV24-1, the J call TRBJ2-2; D possibly corresponds to TRBD2 (5 bases). Trimming removed 3 bases from V and 5 bases from J, with 18 bases in between. Germline loops: CDR1 KGHDR, CDR2 SFDVKD. The CDR3 extends over 17 amino acids. CDR3 in amino acids: CATSDLQSGWATGELFF. The CDR3 DNA sequence: TGTGCCACCAGTGATCTACAAAGCGGTTGGGCAACCGGGGAGCTGTTTTTT.

The chain couples TRBV18 to TRBJ1-4, with TRBD1 matching over 11 bases. After removal of 3 bases from V and 7 bases from J, the junction contained 7 bases not matched to a gene. The CDR3 consists of 16 residues. The germline CDR1 and CDR2 sequences are KGHSH and LQKENI. Written as DNA, the CDR3 is TGTGCCAGCTCACCTGTCGAGGGACAGGGGGGTGAAAAACTGTTTTTT. Translation: CASSPVEGQGGEKLFF.

The chain uses TRBV9 and TRBJ1-2, with a possible D match to TRBD1 (5 bases). CDR3 size: 13 residues. Germline V gives CDR1 SGDLS, CDR2 YYNGEE. Trimming removed 2 bases at V and 8 bases at J, with 13 bases between. This CDR3 reads CASSVGRRYGYTF. The CDR3 DNA reads as TGTGCCAGCAGCGTGGGACGGCGCTACGGCTACACCTTC.

V and J are TRBV10-1 and TRBJ2-7, with 7 nucleotides matching TRBD1. With 5 bases clipped from V and 8 bases from J, the junction kept 12 bases outside the gene matches. The CDR3 covers 14 residues. Germline V gives CDR1 WNHNN, CDR2 SYGVQD (reference sequence). The CDR3 protein is CASSTGQQASKQYF. The CDR3 DNA reads as TGCGCCAGCAGTACGGGACAGCAAGCGTCTAAGCAGTACTTC.

The J gene is TRBJ2-7, the V gene TRBV28; D is possibly TRBD1 (6 bases). The CDR3 extends over 12 amino acids. Germline values: CDR1 MDHEN, CDR2 SYDVKM. The V end lost 5 bases, the J end lost 7 bases, and 12 bases lay between the germline ends. This CDR3 is CASSLATGEQYF. In DNA, the CDR3 is TGTGCCAGCAGTCTTGCTACAGGGGAGCAGTACTTC.

The chain carries TRBV5-4 and TRBJ1-5; TRBD1 might be the D (5 bases). Germline lookup yields CDR1 SGHNT and CDR2 YYREEE (reference sequence). Trimming cost V 2 bases and J 5 bases, with 8 bases left between them. The CDR3 spans 13 residues. Written as DNA, the CDR3 is TGTGCCAGCAGCTTCGGGGGGGATCAGCCCCAGCATTTT. Translated: CASSFGGDQPQHF.

The rearrangement uses TRBV11-1 and TRBJ1-1; 8 bases map to TRBD1. The V gene's germline CDR1 is SGHAT and CDR2 FQDESV (reference sequence). The CDR3 has 15 residues. J lost 0 bases, V lost 4 bases, and 4 bases had no gene match. In DNA form, the CDR3 reads TGTGCCAGCAGCTCGACAGGGGTAGTGAACACTGAAGCTTTCTTT. This gives the protein CASSSTGVVNTEAFF.

The chain has TRBV19 and TRBJ2-2; the D gene is possibly TRBD1 (5 bases). CDR3 length equals 15 residues. The germline V gene encodes CDR1 LNHDA and CDR2 SQIVND (reference sequence). V shed 4 bases and J shed 6 bases, with 15 bases lying between them. As DNA, the CDR3 is TGTGCCAGTAGTACGGGTCGTCAGGGTGCCGGGGAGCTGTTTTTT. It translates to CASSTGRQGAGELFF.

The chain couples TRBV2 to TRBJ2-3; D gene uncertain. CDR3 length equals 14 residues. Germline values: CDR1 SNHLY, CDR2 FYNNEI. Trimming shortened V by 7 bases and J by 7 bases, and 18 bases separated the two germline ends. The CDR3 nucleotides are TGTGCCAGCAATACCGACTCCCGGAAGAATACGCAGTATTTT. It yields the protein CASNTDSRKNTQYF.

The chain carries TRBV5-1 and TRBJ1-2, with 7 bases lining up with TRBD1. The V and J ends lost 4 bases and 7 bases, in that order; junction bases with no gene match: 7. Germline values: CDR1 SGHRS, CDR2 YFSETQ. CDR3 size: 13 residues. CDR3 protein: CASSPGTELGYTF. The DNA of the CDR3 is TGCGCCAGCAGCCCCGGGACAGAACTTGGCTACACCTTC.

The chain is built from TRBV3-1 (or the pseudogene TRBV3-2) and TRBJ1-2, with D unresolved. The CDR3 length is 14 residues. Trimming took off 0 bases at V and 8 bases at J, with 13 bases between the two ends. Germline CDR1 is LGHDT and CDR2 is YNNKEL (reference sequence). Here the CDR3 reads CASSQEKGRFGYTF. As DNA, the CDR3 is TGTGCCAGCAGCCAAGAAAAAGGTCGGTTCGGCTACACCTTC.

The chain is built from TRBV4-2 and TRBJ1-5; no clear D gene. The CDR3 is 14 amino acids. The V gene's germline CDR1 is LGHNA and CDR2 YNFKEQ. Trimming took 5 bases from V and 0 from J, leaving 8 bases between them. The CDR3 nucleotides are TGTGCCAGCAGCAGTATTAGTAGCAATCAGCCCCAGCATTTT. Its translation: CASSSISSNQPQHF.